This T cell receptor beta chain came from a study of regulatory T cells in long-lasting Graves disease. Study conclusions and caveats: Study of thyroid tissue was not done, with only peripheral blood studied. Persistent disease exhibited a predilection for TRBV28, TRBJ1-2 and TRBJ2-5. Reduced TCR diversity was observed in persistent Graves' patients versus newly diagnosed patients. Possibly, accuracy suffered from the small sample size.

Time point meaning: persistent/refractory GD, antithyroid drugs over 5 years with positive TRAb. Extracted RNA from PBMCs served as the source of the TCR library. In its sample, this clonotype was seen a few times. As yet, its antigen is unknown. Researchers made TCR beta libraries by using iRepertoire HTBI primers and running Arm-PCR on CDR3 regions. TCRdb called the multiplex PCR reads again in MiXCR, with one record for every CDR3 protein. The sample records a few hundred thousand distinct CDR3 sequences, roughly a quarter being singletons. The length of the CDR3 is 13 residues. Per the germline V gene, CDR1 is MNHNS and CDR2 is SASEGT. The ends lost 3 bases at V and 11 bases at J; junction bases unmatched: 8.

This rearrangement joins TRBV6-1 to TRBJ2-7; TRBD1 agrees at 9 bases. The sequence was obtained from a female donor with Graves disease. The sample was peripheral blood mononuclear cells (PBMCs), taken when the disease was refractory, from a patient treated with antithyroid drugs. Here the CDR3 reads CASSDWGQGKEYF. The CDR3 DNA reads TGTGCCAGCAGTGATTGGGGACAGGGAAAGGAGTACTTC.